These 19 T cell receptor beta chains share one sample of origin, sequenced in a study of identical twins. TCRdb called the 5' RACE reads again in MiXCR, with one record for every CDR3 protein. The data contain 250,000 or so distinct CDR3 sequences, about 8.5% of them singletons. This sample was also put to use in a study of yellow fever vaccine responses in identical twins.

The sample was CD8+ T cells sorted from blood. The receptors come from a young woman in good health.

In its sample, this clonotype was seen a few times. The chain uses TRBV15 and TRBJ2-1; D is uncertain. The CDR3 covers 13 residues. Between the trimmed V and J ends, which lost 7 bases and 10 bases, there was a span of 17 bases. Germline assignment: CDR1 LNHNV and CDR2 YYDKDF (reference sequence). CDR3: CATTGFGRPEQFF. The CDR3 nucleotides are TGTGCCACCACAGGTTTCGGGCGGCCCGAGCAGTTCTTC.

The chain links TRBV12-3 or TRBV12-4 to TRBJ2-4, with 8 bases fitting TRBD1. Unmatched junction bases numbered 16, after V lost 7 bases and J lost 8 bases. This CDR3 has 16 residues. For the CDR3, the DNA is TGTGCCAGCACCCTCAGGGGGCCAGGGGTCGCGGACATTCAGTACTTC. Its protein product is CASTLRGPGVADIQYF.

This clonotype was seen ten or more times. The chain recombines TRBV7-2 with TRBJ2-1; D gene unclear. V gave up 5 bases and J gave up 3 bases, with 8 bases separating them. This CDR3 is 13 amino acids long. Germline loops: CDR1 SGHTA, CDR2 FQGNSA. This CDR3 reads CASSPDFYNEQFF. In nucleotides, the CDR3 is TGTGCCAGCAGCCCTGACTTCTACAATGAGCAGTTCTTC.

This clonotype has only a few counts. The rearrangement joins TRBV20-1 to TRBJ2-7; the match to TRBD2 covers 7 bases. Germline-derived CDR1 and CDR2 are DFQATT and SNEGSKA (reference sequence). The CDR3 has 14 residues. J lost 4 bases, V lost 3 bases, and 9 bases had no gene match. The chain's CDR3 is CSARGREHYYEQYF. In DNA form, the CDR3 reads TGCAGTGCTAGGGGGCGGGAGCATTATTACGAGCAGTACTTC.

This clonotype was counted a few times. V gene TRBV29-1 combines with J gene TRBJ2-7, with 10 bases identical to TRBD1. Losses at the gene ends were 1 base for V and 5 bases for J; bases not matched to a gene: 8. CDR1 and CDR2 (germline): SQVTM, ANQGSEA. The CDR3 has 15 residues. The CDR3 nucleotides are TGCAGCGTTGAAGTTCAAGGGACAGGGGTGGACGAGCAGTACTTC. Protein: CSVEVQGTGVDEQYF.

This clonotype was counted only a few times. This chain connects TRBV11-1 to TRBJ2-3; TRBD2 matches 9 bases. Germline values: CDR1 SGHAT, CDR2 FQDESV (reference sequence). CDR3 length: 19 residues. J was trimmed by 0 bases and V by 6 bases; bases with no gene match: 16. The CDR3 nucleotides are TGTGCCAGCAGGGGCCAAAGTAGCGGGAGAGGGATGAGCACAGATACGCAGTATTTT. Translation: CASRGQSSGRGMSTDTQYF.

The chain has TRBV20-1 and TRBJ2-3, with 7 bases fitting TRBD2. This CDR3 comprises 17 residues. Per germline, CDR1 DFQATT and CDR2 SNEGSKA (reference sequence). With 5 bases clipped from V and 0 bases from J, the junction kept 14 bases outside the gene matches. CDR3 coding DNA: TGCAGTGCTTTCAACCCACCGGGTAGCGGGAGCACAGATACGCAGTATTTT. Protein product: CSAFNPPGSGSTDTQYF.

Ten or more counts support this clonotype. The CDR3 region is CSARPPGTVTEAFF. DNA of the CDR3: TGCAGTGCTCGACCACCAGGGACAGTCACTGAAGCTTTCTTT. The chain links TRBV20-1 to TRBJ1-1, with TRBD1 matching over 7 bases. CDR3 length: 14 residues. Germline loops: CDR1 DFQATT, CDR2 SNEGSKA (reference sequence). With V trimmed by 5 bases and J by 4 bases, 10 bases remained unmatched.

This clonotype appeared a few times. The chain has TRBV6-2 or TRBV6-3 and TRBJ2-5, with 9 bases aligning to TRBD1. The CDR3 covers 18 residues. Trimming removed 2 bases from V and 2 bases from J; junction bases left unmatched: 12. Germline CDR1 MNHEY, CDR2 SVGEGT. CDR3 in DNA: TGTGCCAGCAGTTACCCAGCGGGGACAGGGAGGGAACAAGAGACCCAGTACTTC. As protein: CASSYPAGTGREQETQYF.

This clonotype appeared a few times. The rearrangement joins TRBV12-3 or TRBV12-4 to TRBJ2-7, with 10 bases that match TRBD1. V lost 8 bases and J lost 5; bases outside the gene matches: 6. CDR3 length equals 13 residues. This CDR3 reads CASSWTGGHEQYF. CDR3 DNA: TGTGCCAGCTCCTGGACAGGGGGGCACGAGCAGTACTTC.

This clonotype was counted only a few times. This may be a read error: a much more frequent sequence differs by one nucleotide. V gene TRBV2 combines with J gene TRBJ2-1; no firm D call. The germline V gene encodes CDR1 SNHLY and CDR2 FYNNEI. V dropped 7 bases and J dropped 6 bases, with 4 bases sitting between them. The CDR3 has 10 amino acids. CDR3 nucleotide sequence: TGTGCCAGCATGGGCAATGAGCAGTTCTTC. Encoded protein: CASMGNEQFF. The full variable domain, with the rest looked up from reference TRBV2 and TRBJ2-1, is EPEVTQTPSHQVTQMGQEVILRCVPISNHLYFYWYRQILGQKVEFLVSFYNNEISEKSEIFDDQFSVERPDGSNFTLKIRSTKLEDSAMYFCASMGNEQFFGPGTRLTVL.

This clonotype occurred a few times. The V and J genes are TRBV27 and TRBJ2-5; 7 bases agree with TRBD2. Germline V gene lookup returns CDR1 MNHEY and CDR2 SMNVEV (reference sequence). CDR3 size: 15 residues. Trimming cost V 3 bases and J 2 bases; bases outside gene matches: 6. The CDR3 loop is CASSFGASGQETQYF. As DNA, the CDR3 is TGTGCCAGCAGTTTTGGGGCTAGCGGACAAGAGACCCAGTACTTC.

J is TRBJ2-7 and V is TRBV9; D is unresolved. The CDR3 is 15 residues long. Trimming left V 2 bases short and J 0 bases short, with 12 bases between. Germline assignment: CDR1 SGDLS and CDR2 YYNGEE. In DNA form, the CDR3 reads TGTGCCAGCAGCGTTGGACCGGGCCTCTCCTACGAGCAGTACTTC. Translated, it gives CASSVGPGLSYEQYF.

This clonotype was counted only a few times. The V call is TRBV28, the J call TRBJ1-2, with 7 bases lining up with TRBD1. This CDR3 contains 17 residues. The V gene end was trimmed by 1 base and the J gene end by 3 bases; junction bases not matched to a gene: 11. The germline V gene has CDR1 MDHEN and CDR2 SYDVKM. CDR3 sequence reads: CASSLSEATGVYYGYTF. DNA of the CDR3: TGTGCCAGCAGTTTATCGGAGGCTACAGGGGTGTACTATGGCTACACCTTC.

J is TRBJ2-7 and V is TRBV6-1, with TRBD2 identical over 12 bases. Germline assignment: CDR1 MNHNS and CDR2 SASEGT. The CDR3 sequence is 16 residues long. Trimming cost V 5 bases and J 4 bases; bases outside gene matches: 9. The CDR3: CASSPTPGLAGYEQYF. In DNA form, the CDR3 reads TGTGCCAGCAGTCCGACCCCGGGACTAGCGGGTTACGAGCAGTACTTC.

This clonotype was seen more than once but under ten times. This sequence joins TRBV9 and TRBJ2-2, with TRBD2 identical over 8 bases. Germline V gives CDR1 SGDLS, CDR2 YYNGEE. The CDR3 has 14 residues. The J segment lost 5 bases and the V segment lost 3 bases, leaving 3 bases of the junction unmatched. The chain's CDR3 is CASSEAGDTGELFF. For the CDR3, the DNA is TGTGCCAGCAGCGAAGCGGGGGATACCGGGGAGCTGTTTTTT.

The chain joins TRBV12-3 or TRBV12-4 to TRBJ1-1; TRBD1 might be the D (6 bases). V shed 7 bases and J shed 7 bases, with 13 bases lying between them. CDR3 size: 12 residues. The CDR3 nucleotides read TGTGCCAGCACCCAGGGGAAAAATGAAGCTTTCTTT. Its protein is CASTQGKNEAFF.

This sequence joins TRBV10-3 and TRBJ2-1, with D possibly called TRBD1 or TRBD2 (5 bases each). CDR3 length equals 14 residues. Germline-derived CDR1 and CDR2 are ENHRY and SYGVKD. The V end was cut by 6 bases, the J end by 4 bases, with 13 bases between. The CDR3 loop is CAIRGEGLYNEQFF. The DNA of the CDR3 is TGTGCCATCAGGGGGGAAGGACTTTACAATGAGCAGTTCTTC.

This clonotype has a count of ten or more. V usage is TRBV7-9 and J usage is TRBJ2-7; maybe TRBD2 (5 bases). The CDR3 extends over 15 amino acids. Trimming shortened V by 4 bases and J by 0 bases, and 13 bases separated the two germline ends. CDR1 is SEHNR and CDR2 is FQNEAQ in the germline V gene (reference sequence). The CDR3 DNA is TGTGCCAGCAGCTCGAACCTAGCATCCTCCTACGAGCAGTACTTC. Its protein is CASSSNLASSYEQYF.